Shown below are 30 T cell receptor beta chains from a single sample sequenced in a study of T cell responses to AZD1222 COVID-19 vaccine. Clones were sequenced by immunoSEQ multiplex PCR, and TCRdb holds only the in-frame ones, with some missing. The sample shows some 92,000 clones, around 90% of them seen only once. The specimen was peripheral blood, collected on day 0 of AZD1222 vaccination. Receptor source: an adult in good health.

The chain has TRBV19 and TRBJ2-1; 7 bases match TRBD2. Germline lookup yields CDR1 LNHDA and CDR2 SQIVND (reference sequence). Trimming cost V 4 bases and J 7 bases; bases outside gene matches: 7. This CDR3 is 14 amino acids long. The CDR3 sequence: CASSNREAGNEQFF. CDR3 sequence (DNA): TGTGCCAGTAGTAACCGGGAGGCGGGTAATGAGCAGTTCTTC.

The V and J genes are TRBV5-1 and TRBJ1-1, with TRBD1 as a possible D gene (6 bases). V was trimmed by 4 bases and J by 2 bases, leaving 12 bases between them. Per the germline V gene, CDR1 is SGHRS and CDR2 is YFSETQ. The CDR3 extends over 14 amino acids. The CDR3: CASSRRGLNTEAFF. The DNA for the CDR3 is TGCGCCAGCAGCCGCAGGGGCCTAAACACTGAAGCTTTCTTT.

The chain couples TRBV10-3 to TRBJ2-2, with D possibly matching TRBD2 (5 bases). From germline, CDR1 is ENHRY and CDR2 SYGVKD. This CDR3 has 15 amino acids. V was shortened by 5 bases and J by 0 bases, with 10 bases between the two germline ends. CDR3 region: CAISQTDSNTGELFF. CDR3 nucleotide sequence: TGTGCCATCAGTCAAACGGACTCGAACACCGGGGAGCTGTTTTTT.

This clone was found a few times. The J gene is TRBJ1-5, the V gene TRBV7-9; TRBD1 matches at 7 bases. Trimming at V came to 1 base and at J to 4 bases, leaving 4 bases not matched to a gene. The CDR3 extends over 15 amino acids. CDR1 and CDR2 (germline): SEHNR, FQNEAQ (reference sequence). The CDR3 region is CASSLDRGQNQPQHF. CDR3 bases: TGTGCCAGCAGCTTAGACAGGGGACAAAATCAGCCCCAGCATTTT.

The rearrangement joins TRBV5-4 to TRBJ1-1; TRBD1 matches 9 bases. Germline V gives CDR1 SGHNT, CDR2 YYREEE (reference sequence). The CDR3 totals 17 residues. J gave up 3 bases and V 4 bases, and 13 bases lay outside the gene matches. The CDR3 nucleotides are TGTGCCAGCAGCCTGAAAAGACAGGGGGGAGAGGACACTGAAGCTTTCTTT. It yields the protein CASSLKRQGGEDTEAFF.

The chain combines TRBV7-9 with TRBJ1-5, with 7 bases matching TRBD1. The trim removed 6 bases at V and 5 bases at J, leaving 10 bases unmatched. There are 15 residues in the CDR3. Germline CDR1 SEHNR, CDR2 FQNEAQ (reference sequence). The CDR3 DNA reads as TGTGCCAGCAGTCAGGGGGAGGTTTGGGATCAGCCCCAGCATTTT. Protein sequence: CASSQGEVWDQPQHF.

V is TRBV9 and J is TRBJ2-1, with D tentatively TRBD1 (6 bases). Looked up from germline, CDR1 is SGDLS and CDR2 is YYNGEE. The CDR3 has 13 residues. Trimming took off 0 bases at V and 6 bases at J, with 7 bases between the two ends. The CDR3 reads CASSVAGVNEQFF. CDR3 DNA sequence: TGTGCCAGCAGCGTAGCAGGGGTCAATGAGCAGTTCTTC.

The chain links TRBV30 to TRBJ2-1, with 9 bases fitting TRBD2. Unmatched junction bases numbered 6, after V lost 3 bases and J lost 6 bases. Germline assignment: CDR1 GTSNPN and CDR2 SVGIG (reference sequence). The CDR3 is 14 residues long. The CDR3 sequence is CAWSGTSPRNEQFF. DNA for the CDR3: TGTGCCTGGAGCGGGACTAGCCCCCGCAATGAGCAGTTCTTC. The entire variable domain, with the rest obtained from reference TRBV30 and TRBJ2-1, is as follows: SQTIHQWPATLVQPVGSPLSLECTVEGTSNPNLYWYRQAAGRGLQLLFYSVGIGQISSEVPQNLSASRPQDRQFILSSKKLLLSDSGFYLCAWSGTSPRNEQFFGPGTRLTVL.

The CDR3 DNA sequence: TGCAGCTTCGGCAGGGGGCGCGAAGCTTTCTTT. Its protein product is CSFGRGREAFF. V and J are TRBV29-1 and TRBJ1-1; the match to TRBD1 covers 8 bases. The CDR3 sequence is 11 residues long. Germline CDR1 reads SQVTM; CDR2 reads ANQGSEA. With V trimmed by 8 bases and J by 8 bases, 7 bases remained unmatched.

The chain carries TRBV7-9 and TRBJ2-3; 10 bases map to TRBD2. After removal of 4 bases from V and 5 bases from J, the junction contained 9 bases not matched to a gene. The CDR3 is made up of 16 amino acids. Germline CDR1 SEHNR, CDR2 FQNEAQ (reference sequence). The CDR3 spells CASSSPSGGFRDTQYF. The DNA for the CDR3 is TGTGCCAGCAGCTCCCCTAGCGGGGGTTTTAGAGATACGCAGTATTTT.

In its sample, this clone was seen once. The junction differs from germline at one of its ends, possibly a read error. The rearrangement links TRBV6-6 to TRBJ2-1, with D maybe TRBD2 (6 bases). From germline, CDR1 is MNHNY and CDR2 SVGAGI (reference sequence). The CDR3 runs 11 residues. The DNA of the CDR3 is TGTGCCAGCAGTTCTTATTCCTCGGGGGTCTTC. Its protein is CASSSYSSGVF.

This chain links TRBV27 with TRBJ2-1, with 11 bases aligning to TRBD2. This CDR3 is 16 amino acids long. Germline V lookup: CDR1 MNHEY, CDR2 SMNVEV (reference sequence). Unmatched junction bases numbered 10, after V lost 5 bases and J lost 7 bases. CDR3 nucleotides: TGTGCCAGCAGTCGAGGGGGGACTAGCGGAGGAAATGAGCAGTTCTTC. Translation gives CASSRGGTSGGNEQFF.

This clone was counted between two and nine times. This CDR3 is CASSYLWTDMNTEAFF. As DNA, the CDR3 is TGTGCCAGCAGTTACCTTTGGACAGACATGAACACTGAAGCTTTCTTT. The genes are TRBV6-5 and TRBJ1-1; D might be TRBD1 (6 bases). Germline assignment: CDR1 MNHEY and CDR2 SVGAGI. CDR3 length equals 16 residues. The V end was cut by 2 bases, the J end by 0 bases, with 13 bases between.

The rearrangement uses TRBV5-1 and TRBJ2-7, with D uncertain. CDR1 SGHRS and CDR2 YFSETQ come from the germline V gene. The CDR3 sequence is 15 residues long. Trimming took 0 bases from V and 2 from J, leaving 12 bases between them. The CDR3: CASSLEETYAYEQYF. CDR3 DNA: TGCGCCAGCAGCTTGGAGGAGACTTACGCCTACGAGCAGTACTTC.

In DNA form, the CDR3 reads TGTGCCAGCTCCCCGTCATCCTATGGCTACACCTTC. Translated, it gives CASSPSSYGYTF. The chain joins TRBV18 to TRBJ1-2; D not certain. The V end was cut by 6 bases, the J end by 4 bases, with 9 bases between. The CDR3 spans 12 residues. CDR1 is KGHSH, CDR2 LQKENI, per germline. The full variable domain, its missing parts supplied by reference TRBV18 and TRBJ1-2, is NAGVMQNPRHLVRRRGQEARLRCSPMKGHSHVYWYRQLPEEGLKFMVYLQKENIIDESGMPKERFSAEFPKEGPSILRIQQVVRGDSAAYFCASSPSSYGYTFGSGTRLTVV.

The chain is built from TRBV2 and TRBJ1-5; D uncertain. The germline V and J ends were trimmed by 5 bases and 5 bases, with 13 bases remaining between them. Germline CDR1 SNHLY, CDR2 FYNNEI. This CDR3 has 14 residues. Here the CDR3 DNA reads TGTGCCAGCAGTCTCTCCGGGATTTATCAGCCCCAGCATTTT. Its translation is CASSLSGIYQPQHF.

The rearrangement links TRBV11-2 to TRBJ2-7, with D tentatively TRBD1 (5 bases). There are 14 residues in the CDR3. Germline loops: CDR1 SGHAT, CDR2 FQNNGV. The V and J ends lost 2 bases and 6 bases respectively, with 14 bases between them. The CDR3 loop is CASSLTGAQGEQYF. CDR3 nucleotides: TGTGCCAGCAGCTTAACGGGCGCCCAGGGCGAGCAGTACTTC.

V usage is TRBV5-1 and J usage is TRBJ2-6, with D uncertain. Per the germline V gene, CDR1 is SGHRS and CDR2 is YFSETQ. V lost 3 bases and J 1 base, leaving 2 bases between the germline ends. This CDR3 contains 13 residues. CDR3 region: CASSYSGANVLTF. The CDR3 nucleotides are TGCGCCAGCAGCTATTCTGGGGCCAACGTCCTGACTTTC.

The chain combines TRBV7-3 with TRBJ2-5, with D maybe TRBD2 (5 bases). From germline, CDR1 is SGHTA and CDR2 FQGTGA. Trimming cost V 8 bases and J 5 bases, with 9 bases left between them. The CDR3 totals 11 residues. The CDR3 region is CASGRRETQYF. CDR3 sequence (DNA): TGTGCCAGCGGGAGACGGGAGACCCAGTACTTC. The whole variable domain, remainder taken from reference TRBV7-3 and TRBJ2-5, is GAGVSQTPSNKVTEKGKYVELRCDPISGHTALYWYRQSLGQGPEFLIYFQGTGAADDSGLPNDRFFAVRPEGSVSTLKIQRTERGDSAVYLCASGRRETQYFGPGTRLLVL.

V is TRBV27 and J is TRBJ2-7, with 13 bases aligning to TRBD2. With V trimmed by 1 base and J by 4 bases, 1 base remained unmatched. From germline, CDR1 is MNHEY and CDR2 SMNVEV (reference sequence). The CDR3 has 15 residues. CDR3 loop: CASSLWTSGSYEQYF. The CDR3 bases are TGTGCCAGCAGTTTATGGACTAGCGGGAGTTACGAGCAGTACTTC.

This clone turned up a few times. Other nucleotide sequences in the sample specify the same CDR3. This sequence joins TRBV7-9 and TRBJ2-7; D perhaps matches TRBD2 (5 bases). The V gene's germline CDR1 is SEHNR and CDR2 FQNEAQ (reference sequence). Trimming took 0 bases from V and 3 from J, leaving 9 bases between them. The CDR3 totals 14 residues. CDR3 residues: CASSLAGVNYEQYF. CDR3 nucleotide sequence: TGTGCCAGCAGCTTAGCGGGAGTAAACTACGAGCAGTACTTC.

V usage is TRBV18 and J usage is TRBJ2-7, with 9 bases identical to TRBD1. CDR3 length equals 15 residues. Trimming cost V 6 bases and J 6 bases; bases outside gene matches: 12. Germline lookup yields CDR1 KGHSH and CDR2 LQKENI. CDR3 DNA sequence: TGTGCCAGCTCTCTTGGGACAGGGAATTTTCCCGAGCAGTACTTC. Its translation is CASSLGTGNFPEQYF.

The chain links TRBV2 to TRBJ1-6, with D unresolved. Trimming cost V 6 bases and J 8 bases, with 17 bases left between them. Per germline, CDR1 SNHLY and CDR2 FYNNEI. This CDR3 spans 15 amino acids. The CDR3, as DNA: TGTGCCAGCAGGTCTTGGGCCAGGTCCGATTCACCCCTCCACTTT. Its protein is CASRSWARSDSPLHF.

In DNA form, the CDR3 reads TGTGCCAGCAGCCCCCTGGGGGGGATCAGCTCTGGAAACACCATATATTTT. Amino acid sequence: CASSPLGGISSGNTIYF. The chain employs TRBV5-6 and TRBJ1-3, with D tentatively TRBD1 (5 bases). V dropped 4 bases and J dropped 0 bases, with 17 bases sitting between them. Germline V gene sequence: CDR1 SGHDT, CDR2 YYEEEE. The CDR3 contains 17 residues. The full variable domain, completed using reference TRBV5-6 and TRBJ1-3, is DAGVTQSPTHLIKTRGQQVTLRCSPKSGHDTVSWYQQALGQGPQFIFQYYEEEERQRGNFPDRFSGHQFPNYSSELNVNALLLGDSALYLCASSPLGGISSGNTIYFGEGSWLTVV.

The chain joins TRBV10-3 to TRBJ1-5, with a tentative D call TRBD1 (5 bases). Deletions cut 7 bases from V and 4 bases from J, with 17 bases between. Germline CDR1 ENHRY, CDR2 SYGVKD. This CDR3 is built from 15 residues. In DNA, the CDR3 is TGTGCCATCATTTGCTTTGGGGGTTCGAATCAGCCCCAGCATTTT. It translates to CAIICFGGSNQPQHF.

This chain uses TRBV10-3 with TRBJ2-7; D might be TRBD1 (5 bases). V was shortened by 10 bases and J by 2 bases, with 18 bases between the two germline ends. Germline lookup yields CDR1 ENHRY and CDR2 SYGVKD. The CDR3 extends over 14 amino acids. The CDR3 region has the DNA TGTGCCACTCACCAGGGTGGAAGGGCCTACGAGCAGTACTTC. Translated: CATHQGGRAYEQYF.

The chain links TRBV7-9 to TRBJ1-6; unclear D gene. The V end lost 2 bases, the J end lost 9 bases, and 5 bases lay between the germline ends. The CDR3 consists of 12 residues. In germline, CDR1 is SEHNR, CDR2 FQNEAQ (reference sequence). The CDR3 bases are TGTGCCAGCAGCTTACCCATTTCACCCCTCCACTTT. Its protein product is CASSLPISPLHF.

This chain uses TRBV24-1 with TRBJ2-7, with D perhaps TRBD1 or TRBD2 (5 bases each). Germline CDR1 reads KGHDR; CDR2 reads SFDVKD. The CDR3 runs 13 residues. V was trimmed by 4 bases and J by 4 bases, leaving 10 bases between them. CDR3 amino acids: CATSERDGYEQYF. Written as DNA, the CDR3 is TGTGCCACCAGTGAGAGGGACGGTTACGAGCAGTACTTC.

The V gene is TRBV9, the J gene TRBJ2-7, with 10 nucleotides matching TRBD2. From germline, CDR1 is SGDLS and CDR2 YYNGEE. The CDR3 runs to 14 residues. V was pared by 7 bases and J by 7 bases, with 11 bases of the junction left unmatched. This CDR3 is CASGTLAGMGEQYF. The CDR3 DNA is TGTGCCAGCGGAACACTAGCGGGAATGGGGGAGCAGTACTTC.

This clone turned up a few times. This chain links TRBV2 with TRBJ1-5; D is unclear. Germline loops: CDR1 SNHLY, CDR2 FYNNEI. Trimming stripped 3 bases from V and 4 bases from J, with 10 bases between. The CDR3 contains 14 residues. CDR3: CASSEGGWNQPQHF. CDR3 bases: TGTGCCAGCAGTGAGGGTGGGTGGAATCAGCCCCAGCATTTT. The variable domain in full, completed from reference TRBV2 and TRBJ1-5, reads EPEVTQTPSHQVTQMGQEVILRCVPISNHLYFYWYRQILGQKVEFLVSFYNNEISEKSEIFDDQFSVERPDGSNFTLKIRSTKLEDSAMYFCASSEGGWNQPQHFGDGTRLSIL.